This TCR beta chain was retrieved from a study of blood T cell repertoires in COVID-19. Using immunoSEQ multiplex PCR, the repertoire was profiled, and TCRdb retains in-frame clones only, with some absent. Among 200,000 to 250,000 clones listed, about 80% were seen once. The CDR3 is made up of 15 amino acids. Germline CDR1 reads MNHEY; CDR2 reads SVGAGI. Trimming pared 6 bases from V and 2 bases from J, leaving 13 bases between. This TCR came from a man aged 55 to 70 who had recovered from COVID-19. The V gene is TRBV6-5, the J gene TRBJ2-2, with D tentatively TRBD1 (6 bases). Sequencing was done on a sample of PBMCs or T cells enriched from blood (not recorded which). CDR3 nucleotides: TGTGCCAGCAGGAGAGGGACACTTAACACCGGGGAGCTGTTTTTT. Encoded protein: CASRRGTLNTGELFF.